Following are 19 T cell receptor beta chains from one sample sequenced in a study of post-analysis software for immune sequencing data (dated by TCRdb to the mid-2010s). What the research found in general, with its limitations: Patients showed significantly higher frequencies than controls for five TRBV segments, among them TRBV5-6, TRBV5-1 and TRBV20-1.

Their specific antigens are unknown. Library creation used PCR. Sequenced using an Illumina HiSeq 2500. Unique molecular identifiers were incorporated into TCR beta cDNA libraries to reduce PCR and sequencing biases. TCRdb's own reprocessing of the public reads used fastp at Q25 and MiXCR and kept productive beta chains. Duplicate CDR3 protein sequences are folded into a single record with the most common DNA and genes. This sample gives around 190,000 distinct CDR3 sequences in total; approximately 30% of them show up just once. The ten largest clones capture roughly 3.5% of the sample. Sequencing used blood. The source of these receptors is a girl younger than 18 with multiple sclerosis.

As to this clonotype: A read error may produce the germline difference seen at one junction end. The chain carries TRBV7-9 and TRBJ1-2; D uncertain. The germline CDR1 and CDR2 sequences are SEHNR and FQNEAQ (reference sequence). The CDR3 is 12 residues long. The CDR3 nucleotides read TGTACCAGCAGCCCCCGCTCTGGTGGCTACACCTTC. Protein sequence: CTSSPRSGGYTF. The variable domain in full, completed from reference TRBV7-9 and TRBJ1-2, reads DTGVSQNPRHKITKRGQNVTFRCDPISEHNRLYWYRQTLGQGPEFLTYFQNEAQLEKSRLLSDRFSAERPKGSFSTLEIQRTEQGDSAMYLCTSSPRSGGYTFGSGTRLTVV.

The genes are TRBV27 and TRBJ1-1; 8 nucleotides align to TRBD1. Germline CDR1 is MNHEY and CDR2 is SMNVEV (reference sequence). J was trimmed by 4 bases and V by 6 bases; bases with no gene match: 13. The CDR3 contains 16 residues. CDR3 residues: CASRLTGTGLGTEAFF. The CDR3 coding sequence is TGTGCCAGCAGACTGACCGGGACAGGACTCGGCACTGAAGCTTTCTTT.

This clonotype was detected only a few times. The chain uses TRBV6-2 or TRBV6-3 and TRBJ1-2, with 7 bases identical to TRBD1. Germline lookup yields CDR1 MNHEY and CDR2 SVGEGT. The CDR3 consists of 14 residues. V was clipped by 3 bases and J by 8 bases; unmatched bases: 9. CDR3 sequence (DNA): TGTGCCAGCAGTTATGGCTACAGGGGAGAAGGCTACACCTTC. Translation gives CASSYGYRGEGYTF.

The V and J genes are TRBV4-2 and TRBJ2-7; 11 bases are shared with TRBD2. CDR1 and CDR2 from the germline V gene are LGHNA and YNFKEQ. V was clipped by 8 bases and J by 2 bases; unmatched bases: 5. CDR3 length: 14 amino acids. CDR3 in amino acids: CASAELAGAYEQYF. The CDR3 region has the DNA TGTGCCAGCGCGGAACTAGCGGGGGCCTACGAGCAGTACTTC.

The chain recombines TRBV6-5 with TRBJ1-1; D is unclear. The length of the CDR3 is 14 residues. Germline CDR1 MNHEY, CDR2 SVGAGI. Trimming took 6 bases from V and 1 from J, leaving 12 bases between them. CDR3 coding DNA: TGTGCCAGCAGCCGTAGGACGGGGAACACTGAAGCTTTCTTT. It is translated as CASSRRTGNTEAFF.

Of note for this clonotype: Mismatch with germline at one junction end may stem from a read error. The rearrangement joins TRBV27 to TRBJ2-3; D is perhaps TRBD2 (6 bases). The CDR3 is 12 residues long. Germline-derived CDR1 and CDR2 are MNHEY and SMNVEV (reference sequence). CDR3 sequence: CANQTSTDMQYF. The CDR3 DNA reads TGTGCCAACCAAACTAGCACAGATATGCAGTATTTT.

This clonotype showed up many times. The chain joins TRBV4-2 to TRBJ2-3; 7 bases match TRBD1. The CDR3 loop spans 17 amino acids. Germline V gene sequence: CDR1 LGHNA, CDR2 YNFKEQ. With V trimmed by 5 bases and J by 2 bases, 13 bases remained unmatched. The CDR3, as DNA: TGTGCCAGCAGCTCGAGGGGGCTTCAGACCGTCACAGATACGCAGTATTTT. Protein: CASSSRGLQTVTDTQYF.

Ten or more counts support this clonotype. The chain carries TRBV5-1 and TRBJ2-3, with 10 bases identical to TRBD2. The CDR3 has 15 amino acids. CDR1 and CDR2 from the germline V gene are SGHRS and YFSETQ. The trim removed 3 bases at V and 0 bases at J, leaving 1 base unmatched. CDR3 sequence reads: CASSSSGRSTDTQYF. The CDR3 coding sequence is TGCGCCAGCAGCTCTAGCGGGAGAAGCACAGATACGCAGTATTTT.

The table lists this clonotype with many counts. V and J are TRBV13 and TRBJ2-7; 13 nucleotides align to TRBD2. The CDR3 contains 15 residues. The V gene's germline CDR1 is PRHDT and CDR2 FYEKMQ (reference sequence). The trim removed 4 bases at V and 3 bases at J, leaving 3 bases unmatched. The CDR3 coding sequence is TGTGCCAGCAGCTCCCGGACTAGCGGGGGCTACGAGCAGTACTTC. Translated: CASSSRTSGGYEQYF.

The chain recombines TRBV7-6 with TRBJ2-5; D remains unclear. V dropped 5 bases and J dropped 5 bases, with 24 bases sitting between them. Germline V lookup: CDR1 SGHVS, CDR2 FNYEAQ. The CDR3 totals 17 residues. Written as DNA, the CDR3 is TGTGCCAGCAGCCTGCCATATGGATTTTTCGCTTTGGAGACCCAGTACTTC. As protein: CASSLPYGFFALETQYF.

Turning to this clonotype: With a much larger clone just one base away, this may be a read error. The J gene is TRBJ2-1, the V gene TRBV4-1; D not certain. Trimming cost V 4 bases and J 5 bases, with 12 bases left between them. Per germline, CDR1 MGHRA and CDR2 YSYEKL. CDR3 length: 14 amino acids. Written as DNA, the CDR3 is TGCGCCAGCAGCCCCCTCCTAGACGACAATGAGCAGTTCTTC. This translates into CASSPLLDDNEQFF.

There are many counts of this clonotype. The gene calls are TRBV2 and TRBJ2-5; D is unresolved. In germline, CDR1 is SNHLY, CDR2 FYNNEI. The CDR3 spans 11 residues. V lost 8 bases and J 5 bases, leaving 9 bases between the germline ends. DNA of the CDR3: TGTGCCAGCGTCCGGTGGGAGACCCAGTACTTC. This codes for CASVRWETQYF.

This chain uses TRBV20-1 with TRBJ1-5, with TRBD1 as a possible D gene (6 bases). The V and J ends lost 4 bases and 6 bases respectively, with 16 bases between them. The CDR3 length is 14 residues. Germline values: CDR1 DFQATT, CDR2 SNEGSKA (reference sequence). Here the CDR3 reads CSATPLGAGQPQHF. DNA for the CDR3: TGCAGTGCTACCCCCTTGGGGGCGGGTCAGCCCCAGCATTTT.

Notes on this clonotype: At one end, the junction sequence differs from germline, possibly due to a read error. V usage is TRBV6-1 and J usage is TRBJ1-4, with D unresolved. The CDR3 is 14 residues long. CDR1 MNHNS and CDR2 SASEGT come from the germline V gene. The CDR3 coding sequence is TGTGCCAGCGGTTCCGGCAGGATCAATGAAAAACGGTTTTTT. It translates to CASGSGRINEKRFF.

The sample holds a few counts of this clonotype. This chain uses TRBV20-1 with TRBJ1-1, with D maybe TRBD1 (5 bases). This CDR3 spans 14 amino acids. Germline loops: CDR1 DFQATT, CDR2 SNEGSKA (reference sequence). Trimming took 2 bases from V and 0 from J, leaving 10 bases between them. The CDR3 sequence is CSARQTEMNTEAFF. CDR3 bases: TGCAGTGCTAGACAGACAGAGATGAACACTGAAGCTTTCTTT.

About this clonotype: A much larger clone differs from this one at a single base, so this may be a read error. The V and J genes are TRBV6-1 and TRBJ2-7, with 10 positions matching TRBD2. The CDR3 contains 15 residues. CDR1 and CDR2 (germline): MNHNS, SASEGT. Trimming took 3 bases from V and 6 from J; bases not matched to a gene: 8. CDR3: CASSELAGATCEQYF. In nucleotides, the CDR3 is TGTGCCAGCAGTGAGCTAGCGGGAGCGACCTGCGAGCAGTACTTC.

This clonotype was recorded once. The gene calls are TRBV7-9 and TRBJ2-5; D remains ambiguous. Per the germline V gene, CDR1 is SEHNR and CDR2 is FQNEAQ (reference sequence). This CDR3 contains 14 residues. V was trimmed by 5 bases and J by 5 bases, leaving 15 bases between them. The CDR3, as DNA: TGTGCCAGCAGCCACCGGACCGGGTGGGAGACCCAGTACTTC. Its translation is CASSHRTGWETQYF.

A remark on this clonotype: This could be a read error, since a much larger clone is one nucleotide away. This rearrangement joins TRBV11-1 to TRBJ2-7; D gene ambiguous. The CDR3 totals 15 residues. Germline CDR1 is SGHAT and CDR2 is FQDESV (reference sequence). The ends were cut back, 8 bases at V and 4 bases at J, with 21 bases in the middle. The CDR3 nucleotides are TGTGCCAGCGGCACCGGACGCCACCCCATATACGAGCAGTACTTC. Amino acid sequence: CASGTGRHPIYEQYF. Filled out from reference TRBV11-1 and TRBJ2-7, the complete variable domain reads EAEVAQSPRYKITEKSQAVAFWCDPISGHATLYWYRQILGQGPELLVQFQDESVVDDSQLPKDRFSAERLKGVDSTLKIQPAELGDSAMYLCASGTGRHPIYEQYFGPGTRLTVT.

CDR3 sequence (DNA): TGTGCCAGCAACCTAGGGGGACAGAAAAACATTCAGTACTTC. It encodes CASNLGGQKNIQYF. The J gene is TRBJ2-4, the V gene TRBV28; TRBD1 matches at 7 bases. CDR1 MDHEN and CDR2 SYDVKM come from the germline V gene. This CDR3 spans 14 amino acids. Germline trimming cut 7 bases from V and 4 bases from J; bases unmatched to any gene: 7.